These 15 T cell receptor beta chains were all obtained from the same sample, sequenced in a study of monozygotic twins with inflammatory bowel disease. TCRdb re-called the 5' RACE reads; one entry per CDR3 protein, DNA not given. The sample features fewer than 450,000 distinct CDR3 sequences, with 2.5% to 3% in its top ten. Sequences were obtained from blood. The receptors stem from a human donor with ulcerative colitis or Crohn's disease, or a healthy co-twin of an affected twin (not recorded which).

This chain links TRBV6-2 or TRBV6-3 with TRBJ1-4; absent DNA, TCRdb's TRBD1 call cannot be checked. The CDR3 is made up of 15 amino acids. Per germline, CDR1 MNHEY and CDR2 SVGEGT. This CDR3 reads CASSSGQGHNEKLFF.

V and J are TRBV15 and TRBJ1-1. Germline loops: CDR1 LNHNV, CDR2 YYDKDF (reference sequence). The CDR3 sequence is 13 residues long. CDR3: CATSLREDTEAFF.

V is TRBV6-1 and J is TRBJ2-2; the D gene TCRdb calls, TRBD2, cannot be checked with no DNA. This CDR3 contains 16 residues. The V gene's germline CDR1 is MNHNS and CDR2 SASEGT. CDR3 sequence reads: CASTLTSWRDTGELFF.

V and J are TRBV24-1 and TRBJ2-2; lacking DNA, the TRBD2 call made by TCRdb goes unchecked. The germline gives CDR1 KGHDR, CDR2 SFDVKD. This CDR3 has 16 residues. The CDR3 here is CATSDLGRGATGELFF.

This chain uses TRBV5-1 with TRBJ1-1; TCRdb's D gene call, TRBD1, goes unchecked for lack of DNA. Germline V gene lookup returns CDR1 SGHRS and CDR2 YFSETQ. This CDR3 is built from 18 residues. The CDR3 sequence: CASSVGRGNGQMNTEAFF.

This sequence joins TRBV4-2 and TRBJ1-1; the TCRdb call, TRBD1, lacks DNA for checking. The CDR3 covers 15 residues. The germline V gene encodes CDR1 LGHNA and CDR2 YNFKEQ. CDR3: CASSQGAPMNTEAFF.

The V gene is TRBV5-6, the J gene TRBJ1-1; TCRdb indicates TRBD1, and absent DNA this call remains unverified. Germline V gene sequence: CDR1 SGHDT, CDR2 YYEEEE. The CDR3 loop spans 16 amino acids. The CDR3 reads CASSFGTGRSITEAFF. Full variable domain (outside the CDR3, taken from reference TRBV5-6 and TRBJ1-1): DAGVTQSPTHLIKTRGQQVTLRCSPKSGHDTVSWYQQALGQGPQFIFQYYEEEERQRGNFPDRFSGHQFPNYSSELNVNALLLGDSALYLCASSFGTGRSITEAFFGQGTRLTVV.

The chain carries TRBV3-1 and TRBJ2-7. CDR1 LGHDT and CDR2 YNNKEL come from the germline V gene (reference sequence). The CDR3 sequence is 13 residues long. Here the CDR3 reads CASAKVTTDEQYF.

The J gene is TRBJ1-6, the V gene TRBV6-1; TCRdb's D call, TRBD1, is unchecked because there is no DNA. This CDR3 contains 17 residues. Per the germline V gene, CDR1 is MNHNS and CDR2 is SASEGT. CDR3 in amino acids: CASSPNGGAWGNSPLHF.

V gene TRBV20-1 combines with J gene TRBJ1-2; no DNA is available, so the TRBD1 call from TCRdb remains unchecked. CDR3 length: 13 residues. The V gene's germline CDR1 is DFQATT and CDR2 SNEGSKA (reference sequence). The CDR3 sequence: CSASNRQNYGYTF.

This rearrangement joins TRBV20-1 to TRBJ1-5; absent DNA, TCRdb's TRBD1 call cannot be checked. The CDR3 extends over 14 amino acids. Per the germline V gene, CDR1 is DFQATT and CDR2 is SNEGSKA (reference sequence). The CDR3 spells CSVVDRLSNQPQHF.

This chain links TRBV4-3 with TRBJ1-3. The CDR3 is made up of 16 amino acids. Germline V gene sequence: CDR1 LGHNA, CDR2 YSLEER. Here the CDR3 reads CASSQDPSISGNTIYF.

The chain joins TRBV21-1 to TRBJ1-2. TRBV21-1 is marked as a pseudogene. The CDR3 has 15 residues. CDR3 protein: CASSKSGRNFYGYTF.

The J gene is TRBJ1-2, the V gene TRBV28. Germline lookup yields CDR1 MDHEN and CDR2 SYDVKM. The CDR3 is 13 amino acids. CDR3 loop: CASSPTLRYGYTF.

The chain carries TRBV6-5 and TRBJ2-7; TCRdb's D call of TRBD1 is untestable without DNA. The CDR3 is 12 amino acids. CDR1 and CDR2 (germline): MNHEY, SVGAGI. CDR3 protein: CATKTGGYEQYF.